The clone carrying this T cell receptor (beta chain) was found many times. This sample is part of a study of metastatic and nonmetastatic thyroid tumors. TCRdb re-clonotyped the PCR reads via MiXCR. The repertoire holds 13,000 to 15,000 clones, 25% to 35% seen once, with 3.9% in the top ten. Trimming removed 5 bases at V and 9 bases at J, with 19 bases between. The CDR3 contains 14 residues. Germline values: CDR1 LNHNV, CDR2 YYDKDF (reference sequence). Patients had received no treatment of any kind before thyroid surgery. This TCR came from a female donor with papillary thyroid cancer or a benign thyroid nodule (not recorded which). Some clones in this sample may be carry-over from other donors' samples. This chain joins TRBV15 and TRBJ2-5; perhaps D is TRBD1 or TRBD2 (5 bases each). Sequenced sample: blood. The CDR3 here is CATSLLTDRGAQYF. For the CDR3, the DNA is TGTGCCACCAGCTTATTGACGGACCGAGGGGCCCAGTACTTC.